A selection of T cell receptor beta chains follows, all from one sample in a study of Graves' ophthalmopathy and Graves' hyperthyroidism. TCRdb ran MiXCR on the multiplex PCR reads and lists one entry per CDR3 protein. Altogether 500,000 to 600,000 distinct CDR3 sequences are present, approximately 35% being singletons, with the ten largest covering roughly 4%. Sequencing was carried out using peripheral blood or thyroid tissue (not recorded which). The receptors come from an adult man with Graves' hyperthyroidism. Each CDR3 is given without its conserved first and last residue.

v_gene	CDR3aa
TRBV6-5	ASSYTWFLESSGANVLT
TRBV12-3/TRBV12-4	ASRGQGNSGNTIY
TRBV5-1	ASSLMQGPNQPQH
TRBV7-3	ASSSRPTGANVLT
TRBV29-1	SVEDRGGYT
TRBV7-2	ASSLLNYHTGELF
TRBV20-1	SARAGRLAGGRSYEQY
TRBV30	AWSGSGWSNQPQH
TRBV7-6	ASSKDRANTGELF
TRBV28	ASRPSSDYGYT
TRBV29-1	SLVNRATNYGYT
TRBV5-1	ASSLDLDTEAF